This T cell receptor beta chain was captured in a study of blood T cells in healthy people across ages. Alongside a J-beta primer mix, a sample-barcoded 5' primer served in a second PCR lasting about 7 to 11 cycles. Each of the cDNA molecules was tagged by a template-switch adaptor with 12 random nucleotides. TCRdb passed the 5' RACE reads through MiXCR, listing each CDR3 protein once. Of hundreds of thousands of distinct CDR3 sequences in the sample, around 20% are singletons; the top ten hold more than 3%. This clonotype was detected ten times or more. Trimming took 1 base from V and 4 from J, leaving 13 bases between them. Germline CDR1 LGHDT, CDR2 YNNKEL (reference sequence). CDR3 length: 15 residues.

Material for sequencing was blood. The source is a man between 65 and 80 years old in good health. The J gene is TRBJ2-5, the V gene TRBV3-1; D might be TRBD1 (6 bases). For the CDR3, the DNA is TGTGCCAGCAGCCAAGTTGGGCAGGGGATAGAGACCCAGTACTTC. It yields the protein CASSQVGQGIETQYF.